This T cell receptor (beta chain) appears in the sequencing data of a study of CD8+ T cells in alopecia areata. Study-level points and caveats: Tofacitinib did not eliminate many expanded lesional clones from scalp or blood. Only one nonresponder was present, which leaves the link between baseline CD8+ expansion and response uncertain. In scalp, tofacitinib significantly decreased clonality and expanded CD8+ clones among the top 100.

Following RNA extraction, reverse transcription yielded cDNA that acted as the sequencing template. Profiling relied on immunoSEQ multiplex PCR, and the TCRdb table lists in-frame clones only, not all of them. The data show about 200,000 clones, about 62% seen once. Concerning this clone: Its antigen is undetermined.

Treatment given: oral pan-JAK inhibitor, 5-10 mg twice daily. Alopecia areata patients provided lesional scalp punch biopsies and peripheral blood, both collected for the study. The CDR3 contains 14 residues. Trimming cost V 5 bases and J 3 bases, with 12 bases left between them. CDR1 SGHTA and CDR2 FQGNSA come from the germline V gene. Sequenced here: CD4+ T cells sorted from blood, sampled at week 24, from a patient treated with tofacitinib. The gene calls are TRBV7-2 and TRBJ2-3; perhaps TRBD1 as D (6 bases). The receptor comes from a human donor with alopecia areata. CDR3 sequence: CASSTYRATDTQYF. The CDR3 DNA is TGTGCCAGCAGCACATACAGGGCTACAGATACGCAGTATTTT. Together with reference TRBV7-2 and TRBJ2-3, the CDR3 gives the full variable domain: GAGVSQSPSNKVTEKGKDVELRCDPISGHTALYWYRQSLGQGLEFLIYFQGNSAPDKSGLPSDRFSAERTGGSVSTLTIQRTQQEDSAVYLCASSTYRATDTQYFGPGTRLTVL.